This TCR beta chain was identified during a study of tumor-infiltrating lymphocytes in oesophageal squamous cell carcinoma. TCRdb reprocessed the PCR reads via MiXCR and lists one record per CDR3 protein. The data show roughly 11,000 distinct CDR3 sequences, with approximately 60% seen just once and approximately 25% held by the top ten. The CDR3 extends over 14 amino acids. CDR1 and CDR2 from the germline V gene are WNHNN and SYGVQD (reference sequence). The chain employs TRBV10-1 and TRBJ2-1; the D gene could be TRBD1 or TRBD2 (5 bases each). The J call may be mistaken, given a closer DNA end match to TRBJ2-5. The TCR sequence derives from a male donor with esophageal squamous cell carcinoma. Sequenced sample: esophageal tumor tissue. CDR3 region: CASSVRDGTETQYF. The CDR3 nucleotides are TGCGCCAGCAGTGTTAGGGACGGAACAGAGACCCAGTACTTC.